This T cell receptor beta chain came from a study of cytomegalovirus exposure and HLA in healthy donors. A multiplex PCR was run with 60 Vbeta primers and 13 Jbeta primers. Measured with immunoSEQ multiplex PCR; TCRdb has only the in-frame clones, and not every one. Of around 140,000 clones in the sample, more than 70% are singletons; the top ten hold less than 1.1%. With regard to this clone: The target antigen is unknown.

General study points: Apparent HLA restriction characterized most CMV-associated TCR beta chains in a later analysis. A later analysis reportedly found that, within productive TCRs, an Asian-associated ancestry cluster had fewer N-insertions than the mean observed across the 666 donors. Overall, around 160 TCR beta chains were annotated as cytomegalovirus-associated. Some V segments, including TRBV6-2 and TRBV6-3, were excluded as indistinguishable.

V was trimmed by 4 bases and J by 6 bases, leaving 10 bases between them. The CDR3 is 13 amino acids. Per the germline V gene, CDR1 is SGHDT and CDR2 is YYEEEE. The chain combines TRBV5-6 with TRBJ2-2, with a possible D match to TRBD1 (6 bases). The TCR sequence derives from a male donor in good health and CMV-seronegative. The sample was PBMCs. The CDR3 spells CASSLQGPGELFF. The CDR3 region has the DNA TGTGCCAGCAGCCTACAGGGCCCCGGGGAGCTGTTTTTT.